This is a list of T cell receptor beta chains from one sample in a study of blood T cell repertoires in COVID-19. Profiled with immunoSEQ multiplex PCR; TCRdb holds only in-frame clones, not every one. The sample records about 330,000 clones, around 85% being singletons. Sequencing was carried out using peripheral blood. These receptors all stem from a human donor in a cohort sampled during active COVID-19. The conserved cysteine and the conserved F or W are not part of the CDR3 here.

>TRBV14|TRBJ1-6
ASSQGRTGSPLH
>TRBV18|TRBJ2-3
ASSHRQGSDTQY
>TRBV7-9|TRBJ2-1
ASSSQGEALNEQF
>TRBV3-1/TRBV3-2|TRBJ2-7
ASGSRGGAYEQY
>TRBV12-5|TRBJ2-6
ASAPPGGANVLT
>TRBV7-9|TRBJ1-5
ASSVGDRDSAQH
>TRBV5-4|TRBJ1-2
ASSVDRTANYGYT
>TRBV11-3|TRBJ2-3
ASSPTGTGRTDTQY
>TRBV12-3/TRBV12-4|TRBJ1-2
ASSLRGYYGYT
>TRBV25-1|TRBJ2-1
ASGGGRQF
>TRBV5-1|TRBJ2-1
ASSLVHPRMDEQF